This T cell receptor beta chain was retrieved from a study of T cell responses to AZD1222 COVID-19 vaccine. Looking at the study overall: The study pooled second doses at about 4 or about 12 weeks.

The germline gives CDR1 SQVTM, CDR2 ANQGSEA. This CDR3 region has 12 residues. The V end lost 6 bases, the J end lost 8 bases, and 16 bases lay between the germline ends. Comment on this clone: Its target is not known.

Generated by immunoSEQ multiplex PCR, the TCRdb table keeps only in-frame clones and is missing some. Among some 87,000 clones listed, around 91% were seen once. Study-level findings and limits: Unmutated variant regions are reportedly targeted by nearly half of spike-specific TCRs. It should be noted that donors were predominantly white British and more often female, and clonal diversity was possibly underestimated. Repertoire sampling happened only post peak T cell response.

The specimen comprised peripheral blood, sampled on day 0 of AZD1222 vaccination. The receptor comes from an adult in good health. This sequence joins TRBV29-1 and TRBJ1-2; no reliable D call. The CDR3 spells CSVLLRAGGYTF. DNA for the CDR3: TGCAGCGTCCTTTTGAGGGCAGGAGGCTACACCTTC.